This T cell receptor (beta chain) appears in the sequencing data of a study of blood T cell repertoires in COVID-19. Whole-study context: From the United States, Italy and Spain came samples of acute and convalescent COVID-19. From T cells, B-cell-depleted T cells, or PBMCs came the material, which was cDNA or gDNA.

V lost 4 bases and J 1 base, leaving 11 bases between the germline ends. The germline gives CDR1 MNHEY, CDR2 SVGAGI. The CDR3 loop spans 16 amino acids. Original analysis: Estimation of nucleated cell counts relied on the amplification of reference gene primers. Using immunoSEQ multiplex PCR, the repertoire was profiled, and TCRdb retains in-frame clones only, with some absent. Clone size and the V and J calls come from that table; the DNA yielded D and trimming. The table has about 190,000 clones, around 84% seen once; the top ten hold roughly 14%. The clonotype originates from a man aged 30 to 39 with active or convalescent COVID-19. The rearrangement links TRBV6-5 to TRBJ2-6; D perhaps matches TRBD2 (6 bases). Material for sequencing was peripheral blood. This CDR3 is CASSSGVVSGANVLTF. CDR3 DNA: TGTGCCAGCAGTTCGGGAGTGGTGTCTGGGGCCAACGTCCTGACTTTC.